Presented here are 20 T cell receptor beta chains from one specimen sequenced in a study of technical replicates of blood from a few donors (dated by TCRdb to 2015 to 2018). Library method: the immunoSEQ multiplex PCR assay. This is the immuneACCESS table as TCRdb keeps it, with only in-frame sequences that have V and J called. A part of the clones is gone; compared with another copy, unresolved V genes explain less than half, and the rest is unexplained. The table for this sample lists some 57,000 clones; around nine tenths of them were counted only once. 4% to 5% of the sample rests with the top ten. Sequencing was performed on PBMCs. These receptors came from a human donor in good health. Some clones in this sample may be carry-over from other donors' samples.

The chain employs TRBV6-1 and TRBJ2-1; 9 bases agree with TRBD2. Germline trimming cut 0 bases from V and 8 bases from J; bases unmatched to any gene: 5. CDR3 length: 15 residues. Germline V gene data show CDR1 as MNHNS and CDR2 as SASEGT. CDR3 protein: CASSEAAGGPHEQFF. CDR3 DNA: TGTGCCAGCAGTGAAGCGGCGGGAGGGCCCCATGAGCAGTTCTTC.

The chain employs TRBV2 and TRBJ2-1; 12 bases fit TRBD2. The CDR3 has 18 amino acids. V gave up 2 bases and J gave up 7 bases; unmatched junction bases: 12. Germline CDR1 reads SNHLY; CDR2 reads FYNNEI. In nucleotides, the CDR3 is TGTGCCAGCAGTGAACGGCTAGCGGGGGGGGCAGGGGGAAATGAGCAGTTCTTC. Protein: CASSERLAGGAGGNEQFF.

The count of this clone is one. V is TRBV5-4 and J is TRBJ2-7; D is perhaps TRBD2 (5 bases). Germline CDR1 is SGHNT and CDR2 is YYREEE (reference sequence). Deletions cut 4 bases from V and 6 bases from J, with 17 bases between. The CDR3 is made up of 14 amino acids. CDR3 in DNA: TGTGCCAGCAGCGCCCCCCGGGATCATCTCGAGCAGTACTTC. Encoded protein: CASSAPRDHLEQYF.

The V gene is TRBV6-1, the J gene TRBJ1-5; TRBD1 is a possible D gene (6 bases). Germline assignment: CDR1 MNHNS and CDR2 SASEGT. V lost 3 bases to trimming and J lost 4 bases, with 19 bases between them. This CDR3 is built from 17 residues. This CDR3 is CASSEWLTGAGNQPQHF. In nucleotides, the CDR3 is TGTGCCAGCAGTGAGTGGTTGACAGGAGCGGGGAATCAGCCCCAGCATTTT.

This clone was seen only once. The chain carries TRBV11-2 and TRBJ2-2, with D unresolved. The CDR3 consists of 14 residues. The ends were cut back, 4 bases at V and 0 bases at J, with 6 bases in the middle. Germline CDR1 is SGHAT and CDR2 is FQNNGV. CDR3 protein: CASSYLANTGELFF. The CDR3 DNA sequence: TGTGCCAGCAGCTATTTAGCGAACACCGGGGAGCTGTTTTTT.

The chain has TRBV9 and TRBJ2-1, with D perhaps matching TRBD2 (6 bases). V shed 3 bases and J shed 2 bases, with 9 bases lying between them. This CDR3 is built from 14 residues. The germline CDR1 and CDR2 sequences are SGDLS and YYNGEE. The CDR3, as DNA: TGTGCCAGCAGCGCTCCGGGGGCCTACAATGAGCAGTTCTTC. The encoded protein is CASSAPGAYNEQFF.

CDR3 sequence: CASSSDSSSYNEQFF. Written as DNA, the CDR3 is TGTGCCAGCAGCTCGGACAGTAGCTCCTACAATGAGCAGTTCTTC. This rearrangement joins TRBV7-2 to TRBJ2-1; D might be TRBD1 (6 bases). This CDR3 has 15 amino acids. The V gene's germline CDR1 is SGHTA and CDR2 FQGNSA. The germline V and J ends were trimmed by 4 bases and 0 bases, with 10 bases remaining between them.

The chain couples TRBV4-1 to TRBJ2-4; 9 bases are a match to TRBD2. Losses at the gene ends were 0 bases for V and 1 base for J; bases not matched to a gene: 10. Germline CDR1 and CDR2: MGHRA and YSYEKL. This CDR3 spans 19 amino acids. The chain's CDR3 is CASSQELGGGASAKNIQYF. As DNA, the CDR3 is TGCGCCAGCAGCCAAGAGTTAGGCGGGGGGGCATCGGCCAAAAACATTCAGTACTTC.

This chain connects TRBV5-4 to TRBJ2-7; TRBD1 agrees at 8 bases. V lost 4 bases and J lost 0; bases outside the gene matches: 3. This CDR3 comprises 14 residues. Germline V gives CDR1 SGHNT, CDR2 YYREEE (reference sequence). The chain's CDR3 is CASSTQGGSYEQYF. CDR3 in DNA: TGTGCCAGCAGCACACAGGGGGGCTCCTACGAGCAGTACTTC.

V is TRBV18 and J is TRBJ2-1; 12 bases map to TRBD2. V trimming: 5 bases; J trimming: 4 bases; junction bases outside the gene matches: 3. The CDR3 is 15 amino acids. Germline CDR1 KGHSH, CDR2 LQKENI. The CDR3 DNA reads TGTGCCAGCTCATCACTAGCGGGAGGATACAATGAGCAGTTCTTC. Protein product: CASSSLAGGYNEQFF.

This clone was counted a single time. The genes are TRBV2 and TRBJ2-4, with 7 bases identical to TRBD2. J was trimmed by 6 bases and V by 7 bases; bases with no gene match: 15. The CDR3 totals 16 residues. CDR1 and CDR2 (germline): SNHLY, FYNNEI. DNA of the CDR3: TGTGCCAGCAACTCCGTAGCGGGTGGATTAGTAAACATTCAGTACTTC. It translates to CASNSVAGGLVNIQYF.

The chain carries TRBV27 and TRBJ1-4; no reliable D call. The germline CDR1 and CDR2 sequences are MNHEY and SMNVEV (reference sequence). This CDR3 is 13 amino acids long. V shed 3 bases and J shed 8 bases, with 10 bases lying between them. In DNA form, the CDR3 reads TGTGCCAGCAGTTTGGGTTTTAGCGAAAAACTGTTTTTT. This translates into CASSLGFSEKLFF.

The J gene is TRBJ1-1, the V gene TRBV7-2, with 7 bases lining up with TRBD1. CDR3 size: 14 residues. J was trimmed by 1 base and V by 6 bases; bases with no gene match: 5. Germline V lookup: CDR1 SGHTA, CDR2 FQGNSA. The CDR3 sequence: CASREGQQNTEAFF. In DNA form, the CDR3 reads TGTGCCAGCAGAGAGGGACAGCAGAACACTGAAGCTTTCTTT.

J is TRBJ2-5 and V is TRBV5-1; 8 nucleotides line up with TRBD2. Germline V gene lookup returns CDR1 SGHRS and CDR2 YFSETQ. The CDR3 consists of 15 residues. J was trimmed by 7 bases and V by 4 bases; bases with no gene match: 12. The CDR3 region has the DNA TGCGCCAGCAGCATGGTCGGGGGGGTCGCGATGACCCAGTACTTC. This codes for CASSMVGGVAMTQYF.

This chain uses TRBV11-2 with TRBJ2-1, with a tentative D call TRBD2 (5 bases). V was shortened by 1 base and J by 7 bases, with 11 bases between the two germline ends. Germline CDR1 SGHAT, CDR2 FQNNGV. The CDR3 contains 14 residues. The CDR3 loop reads CASSLGTSVNEQFF. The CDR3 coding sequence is TGTGCCAGCAGCTTAGGGACTTCGGTGAATGAGCAGTTCTTC.

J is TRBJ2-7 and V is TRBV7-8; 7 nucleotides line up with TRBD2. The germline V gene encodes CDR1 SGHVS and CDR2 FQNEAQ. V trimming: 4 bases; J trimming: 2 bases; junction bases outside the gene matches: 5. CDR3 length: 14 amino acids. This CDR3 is CASSSLAAAYEQYF. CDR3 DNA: TGTGCCAGCAGCTCCCTAGCGGCCGCCTACGAGCAGTACTTC. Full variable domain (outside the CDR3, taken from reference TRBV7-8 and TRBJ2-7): GAGVSQSPRYKVAKRGQDVALRCDPISGHVSLFWYQQALGQGPEFLTYFQNEAQLDKSGLPSDRFFAERPEGSVSTLKIQRTQQEDSAVYLCASSSLAAAYEQYFGPGTRLTVT.

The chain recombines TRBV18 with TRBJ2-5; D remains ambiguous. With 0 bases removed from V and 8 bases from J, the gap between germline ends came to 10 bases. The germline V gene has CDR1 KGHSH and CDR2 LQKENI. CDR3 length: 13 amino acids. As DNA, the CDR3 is TGTGCCAGCTCACCACCGAGCGAGTCTACCCAGTACTTC. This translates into CASSPPSESTQYF.

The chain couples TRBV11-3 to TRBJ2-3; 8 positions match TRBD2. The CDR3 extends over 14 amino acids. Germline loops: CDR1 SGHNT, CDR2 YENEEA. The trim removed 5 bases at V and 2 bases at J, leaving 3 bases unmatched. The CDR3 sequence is CASSRGGITDTQYF. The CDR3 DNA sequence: TGTGCCAGCAGCCGGGGGGGGATCACAGATACGCAGTATTTT.

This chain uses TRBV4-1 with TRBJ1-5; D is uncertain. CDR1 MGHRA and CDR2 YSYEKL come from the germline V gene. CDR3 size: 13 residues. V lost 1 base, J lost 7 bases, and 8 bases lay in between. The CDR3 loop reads CASSQAVNQPQHF. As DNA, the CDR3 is TGCGCCAGCAGCCAAGCGGTAAACCAGCCCCAGCATTTT.

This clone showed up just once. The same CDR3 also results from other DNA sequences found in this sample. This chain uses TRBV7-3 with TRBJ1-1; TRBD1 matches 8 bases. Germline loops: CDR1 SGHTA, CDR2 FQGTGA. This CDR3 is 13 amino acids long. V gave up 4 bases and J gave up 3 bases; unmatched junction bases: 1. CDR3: CASSSDRDTEAFF. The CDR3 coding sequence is TGTGCCAGCAGCTCGGACAGGGACACTGAAGCTTTCTTT.